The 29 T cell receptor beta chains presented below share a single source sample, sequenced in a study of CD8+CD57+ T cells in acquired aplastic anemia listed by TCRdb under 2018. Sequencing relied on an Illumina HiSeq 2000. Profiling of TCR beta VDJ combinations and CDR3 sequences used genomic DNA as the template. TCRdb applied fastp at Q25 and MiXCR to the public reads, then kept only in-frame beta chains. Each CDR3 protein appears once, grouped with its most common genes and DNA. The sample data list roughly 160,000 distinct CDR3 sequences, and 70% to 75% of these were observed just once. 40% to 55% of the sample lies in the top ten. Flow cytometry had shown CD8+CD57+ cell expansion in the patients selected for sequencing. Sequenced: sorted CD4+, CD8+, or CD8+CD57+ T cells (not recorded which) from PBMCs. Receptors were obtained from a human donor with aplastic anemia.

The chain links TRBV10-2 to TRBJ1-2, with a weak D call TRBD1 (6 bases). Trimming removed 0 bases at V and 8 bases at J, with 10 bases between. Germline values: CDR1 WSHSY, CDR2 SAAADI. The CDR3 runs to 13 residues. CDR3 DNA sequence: TGCGCCAGCAGTGAGTCCGGGGGCGAGGGCTACACCTTC. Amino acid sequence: CASSESGGEGYTF.

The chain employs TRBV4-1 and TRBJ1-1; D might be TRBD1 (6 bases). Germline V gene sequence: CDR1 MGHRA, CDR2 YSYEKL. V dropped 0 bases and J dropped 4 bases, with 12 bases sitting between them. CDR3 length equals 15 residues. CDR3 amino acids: CASSQDQGRGTEAFF. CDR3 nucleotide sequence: TGCGCCAGCAGCCAAGATCAGGGGAGGGGCACTGAAGCTTTCTTT.

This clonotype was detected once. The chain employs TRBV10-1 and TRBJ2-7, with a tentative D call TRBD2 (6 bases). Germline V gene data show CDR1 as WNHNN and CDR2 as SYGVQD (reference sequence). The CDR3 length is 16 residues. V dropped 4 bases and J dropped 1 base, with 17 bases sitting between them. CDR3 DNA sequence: TGCGCCAGCAGTGGAAGTCGGGAGAGGGAGTCCTACGAGCAGTACTTC. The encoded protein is CASSGSRERESYEQYF.

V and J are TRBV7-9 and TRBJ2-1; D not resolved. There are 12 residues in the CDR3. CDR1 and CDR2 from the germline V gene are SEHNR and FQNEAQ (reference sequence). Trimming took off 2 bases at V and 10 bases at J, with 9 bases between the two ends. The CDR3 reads CASSLKPHEQFF. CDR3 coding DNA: TGTGCCAGCAGCTTAAAGCCTCACGAGCAGTTCTTC.

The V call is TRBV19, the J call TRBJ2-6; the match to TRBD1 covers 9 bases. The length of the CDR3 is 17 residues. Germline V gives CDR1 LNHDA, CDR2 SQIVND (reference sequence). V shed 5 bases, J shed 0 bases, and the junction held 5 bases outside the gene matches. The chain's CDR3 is CASSRGQGLSGANVLTF. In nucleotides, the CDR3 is TGTGCCAGTAGTCGGGGACAGGGTCTCTCTGGGGCCAACGTCCTGACTTTC.

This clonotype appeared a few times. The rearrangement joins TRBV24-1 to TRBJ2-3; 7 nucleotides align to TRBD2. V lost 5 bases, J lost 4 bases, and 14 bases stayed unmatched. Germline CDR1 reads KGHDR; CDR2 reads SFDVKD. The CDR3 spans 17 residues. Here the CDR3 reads CATSARARAGVPDTQYF. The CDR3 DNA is TGTGCCACCAGTGCAAGGGCGCGGGCGGGAGTCCCAGATACGCAGTATTTT.

The CDR3 spells CRPTGQRGLGGYTF. CDR3 bases: TGCAGACCTACCGGCCAGCGGGGGCTCGGTGGCTACACCTTC. V is TRBV29-1 and J is TRBJ1-2; weak D call: TRBD1 (6 bases). The CDR3 loop spans 14 amino acids. Looked up from germline, CDR1 is SQVTM and CDR2 is ANQGSEA.

CDR3 sequence reads: CASSNSGTYNEQFF. DNA for the CDR3: TGTGCCAGCAGTAATAGCGGAACTTACAATGAGCAGTTCTTC. This chain uses TRBV12-3 or TRBV12-4 with TRBJ2-1; possibly TRBD2 for D (6 bases). This CDR3 region has 14 residues. Trimming took off 5 bases at V and 4 bases at J, with 12 bases between the two ends.

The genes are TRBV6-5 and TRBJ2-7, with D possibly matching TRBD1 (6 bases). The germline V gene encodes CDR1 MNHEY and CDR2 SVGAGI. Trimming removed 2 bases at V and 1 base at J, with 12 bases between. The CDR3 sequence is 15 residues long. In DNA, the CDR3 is TGTGCCAGCAGTTACGCGAACAGGGCTTCCTACGAGCAGTACTTC. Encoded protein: CASSYANRASYEQYF.

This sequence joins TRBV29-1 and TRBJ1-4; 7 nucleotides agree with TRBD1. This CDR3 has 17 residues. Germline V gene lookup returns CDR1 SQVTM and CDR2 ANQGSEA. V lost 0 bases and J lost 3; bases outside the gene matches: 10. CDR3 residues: CSVEDSNRGTANEKLFF. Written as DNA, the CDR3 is TGCAGCGTTGAAGATAGTAACAGGGGAACGGCTAATGAAAAACTGTTTTTT. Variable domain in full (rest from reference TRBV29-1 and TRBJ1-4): SAVISQKPSRDICQRGTSLTIQCQVDSQVTMMFWYRQQPGQSLTLIATANQGSEATYESGFVIDKFPISRPNLTFSTLTVSNMSPEDSSIYLCSVEDSNRGTANEKLFFGSGTQLSVL.

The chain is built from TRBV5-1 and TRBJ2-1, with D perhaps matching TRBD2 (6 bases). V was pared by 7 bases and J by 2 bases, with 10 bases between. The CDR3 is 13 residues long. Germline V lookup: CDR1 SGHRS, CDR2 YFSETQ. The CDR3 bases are TGCGCCAGCTCACTAGCCCCCTACAATGAGCAGTTCTTC. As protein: CASSLAPYNEQFF.

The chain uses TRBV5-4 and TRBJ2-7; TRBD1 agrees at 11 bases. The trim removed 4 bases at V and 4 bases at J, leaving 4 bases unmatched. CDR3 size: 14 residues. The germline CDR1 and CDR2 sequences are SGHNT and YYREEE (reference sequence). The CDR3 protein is CASSKGQGAYEQYF. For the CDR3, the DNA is TGTGCCAGCAGCAAAGGACAGGGGGCATACGAGCAGTACTTC.

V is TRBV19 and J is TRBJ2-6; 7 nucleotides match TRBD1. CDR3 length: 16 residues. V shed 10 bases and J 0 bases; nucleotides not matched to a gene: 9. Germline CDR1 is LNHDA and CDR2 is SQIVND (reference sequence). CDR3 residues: CATLGGQSSGANVLTF. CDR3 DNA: TGTGCCACCCTTGGGGGACAGAGCTCTGGGGCCAACGTCCTGACTTTC. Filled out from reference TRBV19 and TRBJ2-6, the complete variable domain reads DGGITQSPKYLFRKEGQNVTLSCEQNLNHDAMYWYRQDPGQGLRLIYYSQIVNDFQKGDIAEGYSVSREKKESFPLTVTSAQKNPTAFYLCATLGGQSSGANVLTFGAGSRLTVL.

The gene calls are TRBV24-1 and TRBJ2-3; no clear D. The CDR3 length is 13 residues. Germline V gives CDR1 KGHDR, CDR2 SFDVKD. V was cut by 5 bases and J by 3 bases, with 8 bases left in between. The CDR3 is CATSALSTDTQYF. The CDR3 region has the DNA TGTGCCACCAGTGCGCTGTCGACAGATACGCAGTATTTT.

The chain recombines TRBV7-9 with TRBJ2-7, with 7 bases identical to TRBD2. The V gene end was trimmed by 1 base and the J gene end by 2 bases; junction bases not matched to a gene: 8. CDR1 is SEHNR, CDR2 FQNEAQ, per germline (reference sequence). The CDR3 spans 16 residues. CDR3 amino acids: CASSLGSPGGAYEQYF. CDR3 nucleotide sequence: TGTGCCAGCAGCTTAGGGTCTCCGGGGGGAGCCTACGAGCAGTACTTC.

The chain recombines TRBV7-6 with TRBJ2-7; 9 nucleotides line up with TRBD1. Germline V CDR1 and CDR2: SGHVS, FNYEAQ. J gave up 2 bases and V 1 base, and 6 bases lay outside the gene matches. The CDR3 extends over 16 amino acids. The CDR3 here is CASSLVTGQGTYEQYF. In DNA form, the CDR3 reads TGTGCCAGCAGCTTAGTTACGGGACAGGGAACCTACGAGCAGTACTTC.

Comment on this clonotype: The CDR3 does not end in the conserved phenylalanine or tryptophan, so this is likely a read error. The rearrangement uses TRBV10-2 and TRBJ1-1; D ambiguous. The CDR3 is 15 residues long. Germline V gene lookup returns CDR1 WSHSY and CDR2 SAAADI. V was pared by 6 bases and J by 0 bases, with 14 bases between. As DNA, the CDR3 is TGCGCCAGCAGGGGCTTGGACCCCATGAACACTGAAGCTTTCCTT. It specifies CASRGLDPMNTEAFL.

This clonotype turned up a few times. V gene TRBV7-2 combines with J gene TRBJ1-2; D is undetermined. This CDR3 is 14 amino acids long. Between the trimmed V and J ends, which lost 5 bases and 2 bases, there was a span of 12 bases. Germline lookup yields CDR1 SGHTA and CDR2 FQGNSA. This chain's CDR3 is CASSTLTRNYGYTF. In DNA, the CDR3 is TGTGCCAGCAGCACCCTCACACGGAACTATGGCTACACCTTC.

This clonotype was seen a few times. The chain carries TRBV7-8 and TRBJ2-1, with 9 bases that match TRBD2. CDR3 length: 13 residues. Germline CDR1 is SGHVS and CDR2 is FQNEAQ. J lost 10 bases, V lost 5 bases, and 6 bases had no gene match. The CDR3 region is CASSPRTSAEQFF. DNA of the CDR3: TGTGCCAGCAGCCCCCGGACTAGCGCGGAGCAGTTCTTC.

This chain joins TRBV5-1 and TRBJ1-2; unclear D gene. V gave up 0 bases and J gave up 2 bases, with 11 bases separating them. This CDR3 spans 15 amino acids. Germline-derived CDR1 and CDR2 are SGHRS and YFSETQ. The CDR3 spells CASSLEEERNYGYTF. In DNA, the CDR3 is TGCGCCAGCAGCTTGGAAGAGGAGAGGAACTATGGCTACACCTTC.

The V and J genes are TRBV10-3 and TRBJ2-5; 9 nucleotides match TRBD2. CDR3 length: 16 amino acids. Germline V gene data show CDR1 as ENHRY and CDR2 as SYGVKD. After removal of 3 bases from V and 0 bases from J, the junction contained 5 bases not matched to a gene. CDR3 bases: TGTGCCATCAGTGAATCGATAGCGGGGGACCAAGAGACCCAGTACTTC. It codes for CAISESIAGDQETQYF.

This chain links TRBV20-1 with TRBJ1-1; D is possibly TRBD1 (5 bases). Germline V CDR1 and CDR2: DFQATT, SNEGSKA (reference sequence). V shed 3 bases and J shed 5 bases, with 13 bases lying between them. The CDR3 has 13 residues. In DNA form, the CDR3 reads TGCAGTGCTAGTAAGGGGTTAGGGACTGAAGCTTTCTTT. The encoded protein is CSASKGLGTEAFF.

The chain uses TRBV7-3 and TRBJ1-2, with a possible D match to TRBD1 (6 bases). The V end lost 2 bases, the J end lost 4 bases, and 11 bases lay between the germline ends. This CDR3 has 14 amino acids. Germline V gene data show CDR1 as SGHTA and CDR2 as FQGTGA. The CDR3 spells CASSLDARGYGYTF. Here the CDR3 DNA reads TGTGCCAGCAGCTTAGACGCCAGGGGCTATGGCTACACCTTC.

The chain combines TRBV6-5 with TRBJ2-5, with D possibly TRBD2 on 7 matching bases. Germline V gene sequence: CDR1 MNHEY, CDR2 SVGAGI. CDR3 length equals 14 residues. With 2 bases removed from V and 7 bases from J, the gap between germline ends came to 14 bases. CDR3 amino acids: CASSYGGGLVTQYF. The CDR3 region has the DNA TGTGCCAGCAGTTACGGGGGGGGGCTTGTGACCCAGTACTTC.

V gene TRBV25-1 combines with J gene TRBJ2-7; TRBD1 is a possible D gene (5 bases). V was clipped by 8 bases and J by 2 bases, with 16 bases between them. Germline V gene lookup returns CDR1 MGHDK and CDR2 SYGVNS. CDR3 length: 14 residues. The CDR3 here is CASFDSGFAYEQYF. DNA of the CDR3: TGTGCCAGCTTTGACTCAGGGTTTGCCTACGAGCAGTACTTC.

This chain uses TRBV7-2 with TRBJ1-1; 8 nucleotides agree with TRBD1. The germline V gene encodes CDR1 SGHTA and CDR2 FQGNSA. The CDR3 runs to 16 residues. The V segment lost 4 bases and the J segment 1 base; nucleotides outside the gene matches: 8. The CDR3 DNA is TGTGCCAGCAGCTGGCCTACAGGGGGGCAGAACACTGAAGCTTTCTTT. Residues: CASSWPTGGQNTEAFF.

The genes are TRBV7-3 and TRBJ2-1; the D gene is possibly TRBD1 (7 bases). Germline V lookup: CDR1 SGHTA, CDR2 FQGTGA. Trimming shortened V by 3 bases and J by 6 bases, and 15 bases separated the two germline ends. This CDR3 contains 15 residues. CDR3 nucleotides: TGTGCCAGCAGCTTCAGACAGGGACTTCTCAATGAGCAGTTCTTC. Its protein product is CASSFRQGLLNEQFF.

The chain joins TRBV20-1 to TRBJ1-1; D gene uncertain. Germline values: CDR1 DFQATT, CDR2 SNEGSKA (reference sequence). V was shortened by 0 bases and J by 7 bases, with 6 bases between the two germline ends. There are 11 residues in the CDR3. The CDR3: CSARDRLEAFF. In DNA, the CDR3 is TGCAGTGCTAGAGATCGACTTGAAGCTTTCTTT.

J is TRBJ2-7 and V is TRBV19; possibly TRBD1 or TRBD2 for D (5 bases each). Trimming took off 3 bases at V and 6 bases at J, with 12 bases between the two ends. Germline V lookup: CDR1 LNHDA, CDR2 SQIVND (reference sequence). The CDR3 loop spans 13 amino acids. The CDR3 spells CASSMYGGREQYF. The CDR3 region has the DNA TGTGCCAGTAGTATGTATGGGGGACGCGAGCAGTACTTC.